Shown below are 6 T cell receptor delta chains from a single sample sequenced in a study of gamma-delta chains in newborns, infants, children. TCRdb reanalysed the reads with CATT. The sample shows thousands of delta-chain clones, approximately 5.2% of them seen only once. The source material was blood. The receptors come from a child who was a newborn, infant or young child, either healthy, febrile or measles-vaccinated (not recorded which).

By its share, this clone is medium-sized (0.01 to 0.1%). Different DNA sequences within this sample yield the same CDR3. V and J are TRDV2 and TRDJ4; 9 bases map to TRDD3. Germline CDR1 is GEAIGNYY and CDR2 is EKD. This CDR3 is built from 16 residues. V shed 0 bases, J shed 0 bases, and the junction held 7 bases outside the gene matches. The CDR3 nucleotides read TGTGCCTGTGACACCCTTCTGGGGGATGCAACCAGACCCCTGATCTTT. This codes for CACDTLLGDATRPLIF.

A remark on this clone: This clone may be a read error of a much larger clone one base away. V gene TRDV2 combines with J gene TRDJ1, with 9 bases aligning to TRDD3. Germline CDR1 reads GEAIGNYY; CDR2 reads EKD. V trimming: 2 bases; J trimming: 3 bases; junction bases outside the gene matches: 12. The CDR3 covers 17 residues. This chain's CDR3 is CACDNVLGEKYADKLIF. CDR3 coding DNA: TGTGCCTGTGACAATGTACTGGGGGAAAAGTACGCCGATAAACTCATCTTT.

This clone turned up a few times. The junction differs from germline at one of its ends, possibly a read error. The chain combines TRDV2 with TRDJ1, with 13 bases identical to TRDD3. This CDR3 has 19 amino acids. CDR1 is GEAIGNYY, CDR2 EKD, per germline. The CDR3 spells CARDAVLGDTVLYTDKLIF. The DNA for the CDR3 is TGTGCCCGTGACGCAGTACTGGGGGATACGGTCCTGTACACCGATAAACTCATCTTT.

Judged by abundance, this clone is medium-sized. CDR3: CACDSVGDSVGPDKLIF. CDR3 nucleotides: TGTGCCTGTGACTCAGTGGGGGATAGTGTCGGACCCGATAAACTCATCTTT. V usage is TRDV2 and J usage is TRDJ1; the match to TRDD3 covers 9 bases. The CDR3 contains 17 residues. CDR1 and CDR2 from the germline V gene are GEAIGNYY and EKD. The ends lost 3 bases at V and 3 bases at J; junction bases unmatched: 13.

This clone rates as medium-sized. The rearrangement links TRDV2 to TRDJ2; TRDD3 matches at 9 bases. The CDR3 sequence is 16 residues long. V gave up 3 bases and J gave up 5 bases; unmatched junction bases: 9. Per germline, CDR1 GEAIGNYY and CDR2 EKD. CDR3 nucleotide sequence: TGTGCCTGTGACCGATTAGGTCTGGGGGATACAGCACAACTCTTCTTT. Translation gives CACDRLGLGDTAQLFF.

A remark on this clone: A far more abundant clone sits one base away, making this likely a read error. The chain uses TRDV2 and TRDJ1, with a weak D call TRDD3 (5 bases). The J gene comes from matching the DNA to germline here; TCRdb lacks it. V was clipped by 3 bases and J by 0 bases, with 28 bases between them. The CDR3 extends over 20 amino acids. Germline CDR1 is GEAIGNYY and CDR2 is EKD. The CDR3: CACDPIGRWGQQNYTDKLIF. CDR3 DNA: TGTGCCTGTGACCCGATTGGGAGGTGGGGACAGCAGAATTACACCGATAAACTCATCTTT.